The 5 T cell receptor beta chains presented below share a single source sample, sequenced in a study of T cell responses to AZD1222 COVID-19 vaccine. Repertoires were generated with immunoSEQ multiplex PCR, while TCRdb's copy carries only in-frame clones and drops some. The sample yields 95,000 to 110,000 clones, 89% seen once. The sequenced sample was peripheral blood, obtained on day 0 of AZD1222 vaccination. The receptor source for this set is an adult in good health.

The chain combines TRBV19 with TRBJ2-1; D may be TRBD1 (6 bases). The V and J ends lost 10 bases and 9 bases respectively, with 25 bases between them. CDR3 length: 15 amino acids. Germline values: CDR1 LNHDA, CDR2 SQIVND (reference sequence). As DNA, the CDR3 is TGTGCCATATCCCCCAGGGGAAAGCCGATCGGTGAGCAGTTCTTC. Protein: CAISPRGKPIGEQFF.

J is TRBJ2-6 and V is TRBV5-1; the D gene is possibly TRBD2 (5 bases). Trimming took 0 bases from V and 1 from J, leaving 20 bases between them. Germline lookup yields CDR1 SGHRS and CDR2 YFSETQ. The CDR3 has 20 residues. The CDR3 loop is CASSLVPGLVFGSGANVLTF. DNA for the CDR3: TGCGCCAGCAGCTTGGTACCGGGGTTAGTATTTGGTTCTGGGGCCAACGTCCTGACTTTC.

The chain couples TRBV19 to TRBJ1-5, with D unclear. Germline CDR1 and CDR2: LNHDA and SQIVND (reference sequence). This CDR3 spans 14 amino acids. Trimming stripped 2 bases from V and 2 bases from J, with 7 bases between. Written as DNA, the CDR3 is TGTGCCAGTAGTATACGACAACGCAATCAGCCCCAGCATTTT. Translating gives CASSIRQRNQPQHF.

With regard to this clone: This CDR3 is missing its conserved last phenylalanine or tryptophan, likely due to a read error. This chain uses TRBV2 with TRBJ1-6; D possibly corresponds to TRBD1 (6 bases). This CDR3 is 13 amino acids long. The V gene lost 8 bases and the J gene lost 7 bases, with 12 bases spanning the gap. CDR1 SNHLY and CDR2 FYNNEI come from the germline V gene. The CDR3 DNA is TGTGCCAGCTACAGGGTCCCCAATTCACCCCTCCACCTT. Translating it yields CASYRVPNSPLHL.

As DNA, the CDR3 is TGTGCCAGAGCGGGGGGTTACTGGGCCAACGTCCTGACTTTC. Protein sequence: CARAGGYWANVLTF. The rearrangement links TRBV6-4 to TRBJ2-6; TRBD2 matches at 9 bases. V lost 9 bases, J lost 5 bases, and 5 bases stayed unmatched. Germline CDR1 MRHNA, CDR2 SNTAGT. This CDR3 is built from 14 residues.